Below, 30 T cell receptor beta chains from the same sample are listed, as sequenced in a study of blood T cell repertoires in COVID-19. TCRdb keeps only in-frame clones here, not all; method: immunoSEQ multiplex PCR. The sample lists about 180,000 clones; 65% to 90% were seen once. Source material: peripheral blood. The source is a man aged 50-60 years with active or convalescent COVID-19.

A note on this clone: Other DNA variants within this sample encode the same CDR3. V usage is TRBV3-1 (or the pseudogene TRBV3-2) and J usage is TRBJ2-2; no clear D. This CDR3 contains 14 residues. Germline-derived CDR1 and CDR2 are LGHDT and YNNKEL (reference sequence). V lost 4 bases to trimming and J lost 0 bases, with 6 bases between them. For the CDR3, the DNA is TGTGCCAGCAGCCCAGACTCGAACACCGGGGAGCTGTTTTTT. Protein sequence: CASSPDSNTGELFF.

The CDR3 here is CASLSFVGGNTEAFF. The CDR3 coding sequence is TGTGCCAGCCTAAGTTTTGTGGGGGGGAACACTGAAGCTTTCTTT. This rearrangement joins TRBV28 to TRBJ1-1; maybe TRBD1 (5 bases). Germline V gives CDR1 MDHEN, CDR2 SYDVKM. Deletions cut 8 bases from V and 1 base from J, with 17 bases between. CDR3 size: 15 residues.

The J gene is TRBJ2-2, the V gene TRBV7-9; D unresolved. Trimming stripped 5 bases from V and 1 base from J, with 5 bases between. CDR1 and CDR2 from the germline V gene are SEHNR and FQNEAQ (reference sequence). The CDR3 spans 13 residues. CDR3 sequence: CASSPRNTGELFF. CDR3 DNA: TGTGCCAGCAGCCCGCGGAACACCGGGGAGCTGTTTTTT.

The chain employs TRBV29-1 and TRBJ2-1, with a weak D call TRBD2 (6 bases). Between the trimmed V and J ends, which lost 5 bases and 12 bases, there was a span of 17 bases. CDR1 and CDR2 (germline): SQVTM, ANQGSEA. This CDR3 comprises 12 residues. The CDR3 DNA reads TGCAGCGTTCAACTAGCCACAAGGGTGCAGTTCTTC. Its translation is CSVQLATRVQFF.

The chain joins TRBV6-1 to TRBJ1-1, with D unresolved. V lost 1 base to trimming and J lost 5 bases, with 5 bases between them. The CDR3 has 12 residues. Germline CDR1 reads MNHNS; CDR2 reads SASEGT. CDR3 in DNA: TGTGCCAGCAGTGAAGAGAGGACTGAAGCTTTCTTT. Translated: CASSEERTEAFF.

This clone is a singleton in its sample. The J gene is TRBJ2-5, the V gene TRBV6-5; 8 bases match TRBD1. CDR3 size: 12 residues. Germline V gene data show CDR1 as MNHEY and CDR2 as SVGAGI. Trimming removed 6 bases from V and 5 bases from J; junction bases left unmatched: 2. The CDR3 DNA reads TGTGCCAGCAGAACAGGGGGGGAGACCCAGTACTTC. Translating it yields CASRTGGETQYF.

This clone was seen once. This sequence joins TRBV5-1 and TRBJ2-4, with 8 bases that match TRBD1. Looked up from germline, CDR1 is SGHRS and CDR2 is YFSETQ. There are 12 residues in the CDR3. Trimming took 4 bases from V and 12 from J; bases not matched to a gene: 6. The DNA of the CDR3 is TGCGCCAGCAGCCCTGGACAGGGCACTCAGTACTTC. Translation gives CASSPGQGTQYF.

This chain links TRBV5-1 with TRBJ2-7, with TRBD1 matching over 10 bases. Germline CDR1 and CDR2: SGHRS and YFSETQ. This CDR3 has 16 amino acids. V trimming: 0 bases; J trimming: 7 bases; junction bases outside the gene matches: 10. The CDR3 region has the DNA TGCGCCAGCAGCTTGGGGACCGGGACAGGGGCTGAAGAGCAGTACTTC. Protein sequence: CASSLGTGTGAEEQYF.

This rearrangement joins TRBV6-5 to TRBJ1-2; TRBD1 agrees at 9 bases. The CDR3 is made up of 14 amino acids. J gave up 4 bases and V 9 bases, and 9 bases lay outside the gene matches. Germline loops: CDR1 MNHEY, CDR2 SVGAGI. The CDR3 protein is CASETGGRGYGYTF. The CDR3 DNA follows: TGTGCCAGTGAGACAGGGGGGCGCGGCTATGGCTACACCTTC.

This chain connects TRBV14 to TRBJ1-1; D gene uncertain. Between the trimmed V and J ends, which lost 0 bases and 0 bases, there was a span of 8 bases. The V gene's germline CDR1 is SGHDN and CDR2 FVKESK. This CDR3 comprises 15 residues. The CDR3 here is CASSQDWHLNTEAFF. The CDR3 nucleotides are TGTGCCAGCAGCCAAGATTGGCATTTGAACACTGAAGCTTTCTTT.

The chain combines TRBV9 with TRBJ1-1, with TRBD1 identical over 9 bases. This CDR3 has 17 amino acids. From germline, CDR1 is SGDLS and CDR2 YYNGEE. The V segment lost 0 bases and the J segment 4 bases; nucleotides outside the gene matches: 10. For the CDR3, the DNA is TGTGCCAGCAGCGTAGGGCCGTTAGGGACAGGGACCACTGAAGCTTTCTTT. Translation gives CASSVGPLGTGTTEAFF.

The chain joins TRBV5-5 to TRBJ1-3, with D maybe TRBD1 (6 bases). The CDR3 extends over 14 amino acids. V was clipped by 4 bases and J by 3 bases, with 11 bases between them. Germline values: CDR1 SGHKS, CDR2 YYEKEE (reference sequence). CDR3 sequence reads: CASSQGQGGNTIYF. The CDR3 DNA is TGTGCCAGCAGCCAGGGACAAGGTGGAAACACCATATATTTT.

V and J are TRBV6-2 or TRBV6-3 and TRBJ2-3; D is undetermined. The germline V gene has CDR1 MNHEY and CDR2 SVGEGT. The CDR3 consists of 16 residues. The V gene lost 2 bases and the J gene lost 1 base, with 13 bases spanning the gap. The CDR3 loop reads CASSYEGVARTDTQYF. The CDR3 coding sequence is TGTGCCAGCAGTTACGAAGGAGTAGCCCGCACAGATACGCAGTATTTT.

J is TRBJ2-3 and V is TRBV29-1; TRBD1 matches 7 bases. V shed 7 bases, J shed 2 bases, and the junction held 9 bases outside the gene matches. Germline V gene data show CDR1 as SQVTM and CDR2 as ANQGSEA. The CDR3 is 14 residues long. CDR3 DNA sequence: TGCAGCGGCGCCTCGGGACAGTACACAGATACGCAGTATTTT. This gives the protein CSGASGQYTDTQYF.

This chain uses TRBV4-1 with TRBJ1-1, with no clear D. From germline, CDR1 is MGHRA and CDR2 YSYEKL. Between the trimmed V and J ends, which lost 1 base and 4 bases, there was a span of 7 bases. This CDR3 is 13 amino acids long. The CDR3 nucleotides are TGCGCCAGCAGCCAAGGGCCTCGCACTGAAGCTTTCTTT. This codes for CASSQGPRTEAFF.

V usage is TRBV29-1 and J usage is TRBJ2-7; TRBD1 matches at 8 bases. Per the germline V gene, CDR1 is SQVTM and CDR2 is ANQGSEA. Trimming cost V 7 bases and J 0 bases; bases outside gene matches: 5. The CDR3 covers 13 residues. In nucleotides, the CDR3 is TGCAGCGGAAGGGACAGGAGCTCCTACGAGCAGTACTTC. The encoded protein is CSGRDRSSYEQYF.

The chain has TRBV6-5 and TRBJ2-7, with TRBD2 as a possible D gene (6 bases). The V gene's germline CDR1 is MNHEY and CDR2 SVGAGI. V dropped 0 bases and J dropped 3 bases, with 9 bases sitting between them. There are 14 residues in the CDR3. CDR3 DNA sequence: TGTGCCAGCAGTTACTCTGGGGGGTACTACGAGCAGTACTTC. It specifies CASSYSGGYYEQYF.

V gene TRBV6-1 combines with J gene TRBJ1-2; 9 nucleotides align to TRBD1. Germline V gives CDR1 MNHNS, CDR2 SASEGT. This CDR3 is 16 amino acids long. V lost 4 bases and J lost 5; bases outside the gene matches: 11. The CDR3 sequence: CASSGLGQGLEYGYTF. In DNA, the CDR3 is TGTGCCAGCAGTGGCCTAGGACAGGGGTTGGAGTATGGCTACACCTTC.

The rearrangement joins TRBV6-5 to TRBJ2-7, with TRBD1 identical over 7 bases. CDR1 and CDR2 from the germline V gene are MNHEY and SVGAGI. The CDR3 has 15 residues. V shed 0 bases, J shed 0 bases, and the junction held 2 bases outside the gene matches. DNA of the CDR3: TGTGCCAGCAGTTACTCCCGACAGGGCTCCTACGAGCAGTACTTC. This encodes CASSYSRQGSYEQYF.

The gene calls are TRBV6-1 and TRBJ1-6; 7 bases are a match to TRBD1. Trimming removed 0 bases from V and 8 bases from J; junction bases left unmatched: 4. Germline V gives CDR1 MNHNS, CDR2 SASEGT. This CDR3 is 15 amino acids long. DNA for the CDR3: TGTGCCAGCAGTGAAGCGGGCGACAGGGATTCACCCCTCCACTTT. Its protein is CASSEAGDRDSPLHF.

The chain has TRBV29-1 and TRBJ1-1; weak D call: TRBD1 (6 bases). Trimming shortened V by 4 bases and J by 11 bases, and 23 bases separated the two germline ends. The germline CDR1 and CDR2 sequences are SQVTM and ANQGSEA. This CDR3 is 14 amino acids long. CDR3 bases: TGCAGCGTTGGACAACAGGGCGCGAGTCCTCGGGCTTTCTTT. Encoded protein: CSVGQQGASPRAFF.

The chain carries TRBV24-1 and TRBJ2-3; perhaps TRBD2 as D (6 bases). The CDR3 sequence is 14 residues long. The ends were cut back, 3 bases at V and 3 bases at J, with 9 bases in the middle. Germline V gene lookup returns CDR1 KGHDR and CDR2 SFDVKD. CDR3 amino acids: CATSDPRETDTQYF. In nucleotides, the CDR3 is TGTGCCACCAGTGATCCGCGGGAAACAGATACGCAGTATTTT.

This rearrangement joins TRBV18 to TRBJ2-1; 9 bases agree with TRBD1. The V gene's germline CDR1 is KGHSH and CDR2 LQKENI. J lost 6 bases, V lost 1 base, and 4 bases had no gene match. This CDR3 is 15 amino acids long. CDR3 sequence: CASSPQGQGPNEQFF. The CDR3 region has the DNA TGTGCCAGCTCACCACAGGGACAGGGACCCAATGAGCAGTTCTTC.

The chain joins TRBV9 to TRBJ1-1, with 7 positions matching TRBD1. Germline V CDR1 and CDR2: SGDLS, YYNGEE. J gave up 3 bases and V 4 bases, and 9 bases lay outside the gene matches. There are 15 residues in the CDR3. The CDR3 protein is CASSKIDRDDTEAFF. The CDR3 coding sequence is TGTGCCAGCAGCAAAATAGACAGGGACGACACTGAAGCTTTCTTT.

The chain has TRBV6-2 or TRBV6-3 and TRBJ2-7, with TRBD2 as a possible D gene (6 bases). Trimming left V 1 base short and J 0 bases short, with 13 bases between. This CDR3 comprises 16 residues. Germline V gene data show CDR1 as MNHEY and CDR2 as SVGEGT. The CDR3 region is CASSYFGLTNSYEQYF. The CDR3 bases are TGTGCCAGCAGTTACTTCGGACTAACAAACTCCTACGAGCAGTACTTC.

V usage is TRBV30 and J usage is TRBJ1-2, with TRBD1 identical over 7 bases. Germline loops: CDR1 GTSNPN, CDR2 SVGIG (reference sequence). The CDR3 totals 12 residues. V was clipped by 5 bases and J by 4 bases; unmatched bases: 4. The CDR3 DNA follows: TGTGCCTGGGACAGGGACGCCTATGGCTACACCTTC. Translation: CAWDRDAYGYTF.

The rearrangement joins TRBV5-1 to TRBJ1-2; D is undetermined. V gave up 0 bases and J gave up 0 bases, with 6 bases separating them. The V gene's germline CDR1 is SGHRS and CDR2 YFSETQ. The CDR3 covers 14 residues. CDR3 sequence reads: CASSLGTTNYGYTF. CDR3 sequence (DNA): TGCGCCAGCAGCTTGGGTACAACTAACTATGGCTACACCTTC.

V gene TRBV19 combines with J gene TRBJ2-2; 8 bases match TRBD1. The CDR3 is made up of 16 amino acids. V trimming: 3 bases; J trimming: 8 bases; junction bases outside the gene matches: 11. Germline assignment: CDR1 LNHDA and CDR2 SQIVND (reference sequence). CDR3: CASSIGTGIGTGELFF. The CDR3 nucleotides read TGTGCCAGTAGTATTGGGACAGGCATTGGTACTGGGGAGCTGTTTTTT.

The rearrangement joins TRBV29-1 to TRBJ1-2, with a tentative D call TRBD1 (5 bases). The CDR3 loop spans 14 amino acids. V shed 8 bases and J shed 4 bases, with 20 bases lying between them. The germline V gene encodes CDR1 SQVTM and CDR2 ANQGSEA. The CDR3 sequence is CSSNQEGPSYGYTF. Written as DNA, the CDR3 is TGCAGCTCAAACCAGGAGGGGCCGAGCTATGGCTACACCTTC. The variable domain in full, with the rest retrieved from reference TRBV29-1 and TRBJ1-2, is SAVISQKPSRDICQRGTSLTIQCQVDSQVTMMFWYRQQPGQSLTLIATANQGSEATYESGFVIDKFPISRPNLTFSTLTVSNMSPEDSSIYLCSSNQEGPSYGYTFGSGTRLTVV.

The J gene is TRBJ2-7, the V gene TRBV14, with 9 bases that match TRBD2. This CDR3 spans 15 amino acids. V was clipped by 5 bases and J by 4 bases; unmatched bases: 9. Germline CDR1 and CDR2: SGHDN and FVKESK. DNA for the CDR3: TGTGCCAGCAGCTTTAGCGGGGGCGCCTTGTACGAGCAGTACTTC. Residues: CASSFSGGALYEQYF.